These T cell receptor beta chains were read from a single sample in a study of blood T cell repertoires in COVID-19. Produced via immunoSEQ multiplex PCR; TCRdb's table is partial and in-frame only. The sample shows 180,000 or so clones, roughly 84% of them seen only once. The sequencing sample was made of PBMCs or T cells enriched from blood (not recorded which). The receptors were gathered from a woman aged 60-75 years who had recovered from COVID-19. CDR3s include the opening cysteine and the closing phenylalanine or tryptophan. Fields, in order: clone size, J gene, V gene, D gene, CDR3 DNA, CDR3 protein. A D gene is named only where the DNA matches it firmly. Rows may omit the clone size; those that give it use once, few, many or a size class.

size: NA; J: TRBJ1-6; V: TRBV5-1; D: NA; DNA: TGCGCCAGCAGCTTAGGAGAGAAACGGACACCCCTCCACTTT; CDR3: CASSLGEKRTPLHF
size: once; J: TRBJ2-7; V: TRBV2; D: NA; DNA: TGTGCCACCGTGACTCGTTACGAGCAGTACTTC; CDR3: CATVTRYEQYF
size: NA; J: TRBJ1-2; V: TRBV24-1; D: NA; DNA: TGTGCCACCAGTGACAGCTATGGCTACACCTTC; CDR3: CATSDSYGYTF
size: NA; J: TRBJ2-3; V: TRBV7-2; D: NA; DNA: TGTGCCAGCAGCTTTTGGGCGGATACGCAGTATTTT; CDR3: CASSFWADTQYF
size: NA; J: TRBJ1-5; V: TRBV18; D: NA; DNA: TGTGCCAGCTCGGAGACCATTGATCAGCCCCAGCATTTT; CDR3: CASSETIDQPQHF
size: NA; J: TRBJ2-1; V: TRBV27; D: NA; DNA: TGTGCCAGCAGTTTATCGCGCGGAAATGAGCAGTTCTTC; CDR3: CASSLSRGNEQFF
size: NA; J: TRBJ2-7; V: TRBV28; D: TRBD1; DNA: TGTGCCAGCCGCCCGACAGGGCAGAACTACGAGCAGTACTTC; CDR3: CASRPTGQNYEQYF
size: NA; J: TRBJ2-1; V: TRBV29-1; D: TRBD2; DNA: TGCAGCTGTACTAGCGAGCGCTCCTACAATGAGCAGTTCTTC; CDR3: CSCTSERSYNEQFF
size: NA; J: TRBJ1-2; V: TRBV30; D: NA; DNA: TGTGCCTGGAGTGGAACCCTTGAGCGGACTTATGGCTACACCTTC; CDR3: CAWSGTLERTYGYTF
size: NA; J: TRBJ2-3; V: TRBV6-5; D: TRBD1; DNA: TGTGCCAGCAGGGGTACAGGGGGCCGCACAGATACGCAGTATTTT; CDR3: CASRGTGGRTDTQYF
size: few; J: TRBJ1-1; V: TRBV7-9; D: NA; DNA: TGTGCCAGCAGCCCTGAGGGCGGTGATGCAGCTTTCTTT; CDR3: CASSPEGGDAAFF
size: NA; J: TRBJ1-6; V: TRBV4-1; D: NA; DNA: TGCGCCAGCAGCCCGGGATCCTGGAATTCACCCCTCCACTTT; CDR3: CASSPGSWNSPLHF
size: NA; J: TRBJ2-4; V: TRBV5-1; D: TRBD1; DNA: TGCGCCAGCAGCTTGGCCGGTCTACAGGGGATCCAAAACATTCAGTACTTC; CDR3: CASSLAGLQGIQNIQYF
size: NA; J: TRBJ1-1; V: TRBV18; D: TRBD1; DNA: TGTGCCAGCTCACCACCTAAGCCAGGGGGCGCTGGGGACGAAGCTTTCTTT; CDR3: CASSPPKPGGAGDEAFF
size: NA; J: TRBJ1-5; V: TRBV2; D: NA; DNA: TGTGCCAGCAGCCAAGGGGCCGCTCAGCCCCAGCATTTT; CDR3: CASSQGAAQPQHF
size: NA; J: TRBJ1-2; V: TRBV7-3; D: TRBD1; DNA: TGTGCCAGCACCAAAAAGGGGACAGGGGTGAGGTATGGCTACACCTTC; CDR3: CASTKKGTGVRYGYTF
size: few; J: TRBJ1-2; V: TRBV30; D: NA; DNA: TGTGCCTGGAGTGTACCGGGGGGAGGCTACACCTTC; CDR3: CAWSVPGGGYTF
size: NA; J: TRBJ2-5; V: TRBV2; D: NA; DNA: TGTGCCAGCAACGGTCAGCGGCAAGAGACCCAGTACTTC; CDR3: CASNGQRQETQYF
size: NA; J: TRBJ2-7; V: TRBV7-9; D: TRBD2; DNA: TGTGCCAGCAGTACTATGACTAGCGGGAGCCCCGGGCAGTACTTC; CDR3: CASSTMTSGSPGQYF
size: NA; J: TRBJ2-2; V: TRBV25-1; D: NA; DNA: TGTGCCAGCAGTGGGGTCGGAGGAGGAACCGGGGAGCTGTTTTTT; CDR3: CASSGVGGGTGELFF
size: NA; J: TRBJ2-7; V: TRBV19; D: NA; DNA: TGTGCCAGTAGTTACAGGGCATGGGGCCTCTACGAGCAGTACTTC; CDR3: CASSYRAWGLYEQYF
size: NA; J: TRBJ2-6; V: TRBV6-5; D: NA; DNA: TGTGCCAGCAGTTATTGGGGGACAGGGGCCAACGTCCTGACTTTC; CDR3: CASSYWGTGANVLTF
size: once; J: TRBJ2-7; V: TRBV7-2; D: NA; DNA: TGTGCCAGCAGCTTAGCACTAGCCTACGAGCAGTACTTC; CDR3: CASSLALAYEQYF
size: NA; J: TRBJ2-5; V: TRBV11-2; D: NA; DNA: TGTGCCAGCAGCTTGACTCTCCAAGAGACCCAGTACTTC; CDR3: CASSLTLQETQYF
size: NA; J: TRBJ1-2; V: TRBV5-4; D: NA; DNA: TGTGCCAGCAGCACGGTGGGTCGGGACTATGGCTACACCTTC; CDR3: CASSTVGRDYGYTF
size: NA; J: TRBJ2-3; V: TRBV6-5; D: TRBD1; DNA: TGTGCCAGCAGTCTACAGGGGGGCACAGATACGCAGTATTTT; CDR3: CASSLQGGTDTQYF
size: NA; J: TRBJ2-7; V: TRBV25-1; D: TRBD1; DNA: TGTGCCAGCAGTGTAACCGGGACAGGGGCTTACGAGCAGTACTTC; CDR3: CASSVTGTGAYEQYF
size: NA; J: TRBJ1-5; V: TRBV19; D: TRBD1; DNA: TGTGCCAGTAGGTTGGACAGGGCTAATCAGCCCCAGCATTTT; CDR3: CASRLDRANQPQHF
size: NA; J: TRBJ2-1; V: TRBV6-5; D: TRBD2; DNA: TGTGCCAGCAGGAGACTAGCGGGAGTGGATGAGCAGTTCTTC; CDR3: CASRRLAGVDEQFF
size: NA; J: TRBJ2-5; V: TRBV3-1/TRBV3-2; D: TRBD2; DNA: TGTGCCAGCAGCCCCTCGGGGGGTAACCAAGAGACCCAGTACTTC; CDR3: CASSPSGGNQETQYF
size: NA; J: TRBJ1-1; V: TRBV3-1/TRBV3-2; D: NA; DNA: TGTGCCAGCAGCCAAGCCACAGTGAACACTGAAGCTTTCTTT; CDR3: CASSQATVNTEAFF
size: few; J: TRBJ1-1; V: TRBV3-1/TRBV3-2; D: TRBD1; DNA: TGTGCCAGCAGCCAAGATAGTACAGGGGAGATCGAGGCTTTCTTT; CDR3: CASSQDSTGEIEAFF